This T cell receptor (gamma chain) was recorded in a study of fetal and pediatric gammadelta thymocytes (dated 2022 in TCRdb). For the wider study: The bulk gammadelta thymocyte repertoires, which combined previously published data with newly generated, unpublished data, were used to reinforce a single-cell study of gammadelta thymocyte development. Bulk TCR repertoire data were included to raise the number of subjects and reinforce the CDR3 publicity analysis. Unpublished data were combined with previously published data (refs 27,28) to make up the bulk gammadelta thymocyte repertoires. In total, the bulk gammadelta thymocyte repertoire set covered about ten subjects, made up of 7 pediatric thymus donors and 3 fetal thymus donors. The study at large found these results: Compared with post-natal repertoires, fetal gammadelta thymocyte repertoires were previously reported to be enriched for TRDV2, TRGV8 and TRGV9 usage, low N additions and public CDR3s.

This clone is large (0.1 to 1%). Its antigen target is currently unknown. No much larger clonotype is one base removed from it; base qualities were not supplied. Thymocytes were stained with Zombie NIR viability dye and antibodies against CD3 (UCHT1), TCRgammadelta (11F2), TCRVgamma9 (IMMU360) and TCRVdelta2 (IMMU389). Bulk TRD and TRG CDR3 repertoires were produced separately from sorted Vgamma9Vdelta2 and nonVgamma9Vdelta2 gammadelta thymocytes taken from human fetal and pediatric thymuses. Pediatric thymus tissue was obtained in Belgium from children undergoing cardiac surgery. Pediatric thymus donors in the study were aged between roughly 1 and 12 years. As previously described, thymic cell suspensions were prepared from both fetal and post-natal thymuses. NonVgamma9Vdelta2 thymocytes were sorted as CD3+ gammadeltaTCR+ cells lacking the Vgamma9+Vdelta2+ phenotype. Cells were sorted on a FACS Aria III cell sorter (BD Biosciences).

The CDR3 numbers 15 residues from cysteine through phenylalanine. The read is trimmed to its CDR3 DNA, 45 bases read in frame from base 1. Here V drops 4 bases and J drops 3 bases, and the junction holds 12 bases not matched to any gene. The CDR1 and CDR2 encoded by the germline V gene are VENAVY and YDSYNSRV. Sequencing took place on an Illumina MiSeq. Turning to the authors' computational methods: For publicity analysis, the Vgamma9Vdelta2 and nonVgamma9Vdelta2 bulk CDR3 files of each subject were merged into one combined repertoire per subject. CDR3 publicity was given a score from 0 to 19 by checking each amino acid sequence across 9 single-cell datasets and some 11 bulk repertoires with base R and dplyr. The public reads were reprocessed by TCRdb using CATT, and rows of matching DNA were later combined. These V and J calls derive from TCRdb rather than the authors' analysis. Present in this sample are about 920 gamma-chain clones, approximately 5% of which were seen just once. In total, the top ten clones hold 7% to 8.5% of the sample.

Sequencing used non-Vgamma9Vdelta2 gamma-delta T cells from the thymus. Explained via the paper, the cell subset or site label denotes: CD3+gammadeltaTCR+ thymocytes not co-expressing Vgamma9 and Vdelta2. The receptor's source is a child who underwent cardiac surgery and was recorded as healthy. The chain is encoded by TRGV8 joined to TRGJ1 or TRGJ2. The DNA reads as follows: TGTGCCACCTGGGACCCAGTTGCCTTTTATTATAAGAAACTCTTT. This sequence encodes CATWDPVAFYYKKLF.